This T cell receptor beta chain originates from a study of blood T cell repertoires in COVID-19. Germline CDR1 KGHSH, CDR2 LQKENI. The CDR3 covers 14 residues. Trimming stripped 2 bases from V and 4 bases from J, with 11 bases between. TCRdb keeps only in-frame clones here, not all; method: immunoSEQ multiplex PCR. The repertoire consists of fewer than 25,000 clones, with about nine tenths occurring once and the leading ten covering about 7.9%. This receptor was obtained from a man aged 65 to 85 with active COVID-19. Sequences were obtained from peripheral blood. This chain connects TRBV18 to TRBJ1-2; tentatively, D is TRBD1 (5 bases). CDR3 residues: CASSPEGHSYGYTF. In DNA form, the CDR3 reads TGTGCCAGCTCACCAGAAGGACATTCCTATGGCTACACCTTC. The variable domain in full, with the rest retrieved from reference TRBV18 and TRBJ1-2, is NAGVMQNPRHLVRRRGQEARLRCSPMKGHSHVYWYRQLPEEGLKFMVYLQKENIIDESGMPKERFSAEFPKEGPSILRIQQVVRGDSAAYFCASSPEGHSYGYTFGSGTRLTVV.